This T cell receptor beta chain was found in a study of blood T cell repertoires in COVID-19. Study as a whole: Acute and convalescent COVID-19 specimens originated in the United States, Italy and Spain.

V lost 7 bases to trimming and J lost 4 bases, with 20 bases between them. Looked up from germline, CDR1 is MNHEY and CDR2 is SMNVEV (reference sequence). There are 15 residues in the CDR3. Clones were sequenced by immunoSEQ multiplex PCR, and TCRdb holds only the in-frame ones, with some missing. The sample includes about 270,000 clones, about 90% seen only once; the top ten take 2.3%. The sample comprised peripheral blood. This chain uses TRBV27 with TRBJ2-7; D is possibly TRBD2 (6 bases). This sequence originates from a woman aged 45-60 years with acute or convalescent COVID-19. The CDR3: CASMRSGYTVYEQYF. The CDR3 region has the DNA TGTGCCAGCATGAGGAGCGGGTATACCGTTTACGAGCAGTACTTC.